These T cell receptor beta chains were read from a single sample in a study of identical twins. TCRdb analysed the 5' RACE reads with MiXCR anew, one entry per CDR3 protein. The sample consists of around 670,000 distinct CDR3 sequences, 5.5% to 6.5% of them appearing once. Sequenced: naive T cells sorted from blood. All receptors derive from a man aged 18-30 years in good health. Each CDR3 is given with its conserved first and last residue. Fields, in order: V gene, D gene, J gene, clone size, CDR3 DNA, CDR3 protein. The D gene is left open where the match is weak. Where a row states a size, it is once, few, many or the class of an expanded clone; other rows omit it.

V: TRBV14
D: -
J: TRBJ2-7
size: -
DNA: TGTGCCAGCAGCCGTGCGACAGGAACGGACGAGCAGTACTTC
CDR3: CASSRATGTDEQYF

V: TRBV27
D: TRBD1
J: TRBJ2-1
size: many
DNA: TGTGCCAGCAGTGCGACAGGGGGCTCGTTATGGAATGAGCAGTTCTTC
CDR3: CASSATGGSLWNEQFF

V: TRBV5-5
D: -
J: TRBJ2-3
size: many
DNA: TGTGCCAGCAGCTTGTTAATCGGAGGCCCCACAGATACGCAGTATTTT
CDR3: CASSLLIGGPTDTQYF

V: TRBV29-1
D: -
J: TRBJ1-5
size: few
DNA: TGCAGCGTTGCTGTCGAAAGAAATCAGCCCCAGCATTTT
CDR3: CSVAVERNQPQHF

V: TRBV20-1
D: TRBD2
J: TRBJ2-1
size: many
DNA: TGCAGTGCAGAAAAAAAGCGGGAGTGGCAGTTCTTC
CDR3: CSAEKKREWQFF

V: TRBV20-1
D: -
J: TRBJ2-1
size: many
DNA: TGCAGTGCTCTCGACAGTGCTAGCGAGGCGCCGTTCTTC
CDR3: CSALDSASEAPFF

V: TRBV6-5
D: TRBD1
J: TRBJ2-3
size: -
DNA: TGTGCCAGCAGTTACTCTCCAGGGGGCGCAGATACGCAGTATTTT
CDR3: CASSYSPGGADTQYF

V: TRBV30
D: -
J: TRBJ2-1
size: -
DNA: TGTGCCTGGAGTGTACGAGAGGGGCAGTTCTTC
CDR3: CAWSVREGQFF

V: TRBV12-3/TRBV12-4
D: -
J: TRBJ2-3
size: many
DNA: TGTGCCAGCAGTTGGTGGGGTCGGGACTCGAATACGCAGTATTTT
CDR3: CASSWWGRDSNTQYF

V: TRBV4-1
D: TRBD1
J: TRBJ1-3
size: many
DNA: TGCGCCAGCAGCCCGACAGGGGGATCTGGAAACACCATATATTTT
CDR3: CASSPTGGSGNTIYF

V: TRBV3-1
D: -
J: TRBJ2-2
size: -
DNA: TGTGCCAGCAGCCAGGGCACTCTAACCGGGGAGCTGTTTTTT
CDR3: CASSQGTLTGELFF

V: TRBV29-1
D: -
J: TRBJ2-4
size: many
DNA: TGCAGCGTCCACAGGGAAAACATTCAGTACTTC
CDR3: CSVHRENIQYF

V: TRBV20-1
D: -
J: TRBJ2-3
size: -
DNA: TGCAGTGTGGGGGGCGGGGATACGCAGTATTTT
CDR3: CSVGGGDTQYF

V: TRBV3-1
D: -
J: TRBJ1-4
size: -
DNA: TGTGCCAGCAGCCCCTCCGCGGGGACAACTAATGAAAAACTGTTTTTT
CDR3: CASSPSAGTTNEKLFF

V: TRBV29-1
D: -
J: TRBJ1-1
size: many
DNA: TGCAGCGTCCCCCGGCGGGGGACTGAAGCTTTCTTT
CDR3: CSVPRRGTEAFF

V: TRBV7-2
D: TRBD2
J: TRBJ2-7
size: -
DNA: TGTGCCAGCAGCTTAGAGGCTAGCGGATGGTACGAGCAGTACTTC
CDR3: CASSLEASGWYEQYF

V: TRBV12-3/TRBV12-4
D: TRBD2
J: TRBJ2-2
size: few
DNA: TGTGCCAGCAGGCCCGGGAGGGCCGCGAACACCGGGGAGCTGTTTTTT
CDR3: CASRPGRAANTGELFF

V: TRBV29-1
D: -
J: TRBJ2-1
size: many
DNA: TGCAGCGGAACTACAGGGTCGGGGCAAGGCGAGCAGTTCTTC
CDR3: CSGTTGSGQGEQFF

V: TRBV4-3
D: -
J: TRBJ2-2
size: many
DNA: TGCGCCAGCAGCCAAGATGTCGGAGTGAACACCGGGGAGCTGTTTTTT
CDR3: CASSQDVGVNTGELFF

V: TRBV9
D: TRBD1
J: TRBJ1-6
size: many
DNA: TGTGCCAGCAGCGTAGAAGGGACAGACAATTCACCCCTCCACTTT
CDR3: CASSVEGTDNSPLHF

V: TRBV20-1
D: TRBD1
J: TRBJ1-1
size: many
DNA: TGCAGTGCTAGCCAGGGGGCAATTACTGAAGCTTTCTTT
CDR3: CSASQGAITEAFF

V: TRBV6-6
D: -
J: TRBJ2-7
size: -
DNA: TGTGCCACCCTCGGGGACAAGTCCTACGAGCAGTACTTC
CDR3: CATLGDKSYEQYF

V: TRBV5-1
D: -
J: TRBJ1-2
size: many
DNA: TGCGCCAGCAGCTTGGCAGGGAGGAATGGCTACACCTTC
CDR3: CASSLAGRNGYTF

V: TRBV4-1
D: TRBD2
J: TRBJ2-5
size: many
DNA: TGCGCCAGCAGCCAAGGGCGAAGGCTAGCGGTACAAGAGACCCAGTACTTC
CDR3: CASSQGRRLAVQETQYF

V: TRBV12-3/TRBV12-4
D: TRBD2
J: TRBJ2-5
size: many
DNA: TGTGCCAGCAGATACGGGACTACTTTAGAGACCCAGTACTTC
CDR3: CASRYGTTLETQYF

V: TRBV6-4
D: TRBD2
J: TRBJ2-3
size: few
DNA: TGTGCCAGCAGTGACTCCAGCGGGAGGGCCAGCACGCAGTATTTT
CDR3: CASSDSSGRASTQYF

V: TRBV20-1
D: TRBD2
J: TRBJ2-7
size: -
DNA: TGCAGCCACCAGCGGGAGAGTGTTTACGAGCAGTACTTC
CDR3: CSHQRESVYEQYF

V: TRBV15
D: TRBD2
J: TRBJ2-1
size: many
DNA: TGTGCCACCAGCAGAGATACGGGAGGGCTGGGCCCACGGGAGCAGTTCTTC
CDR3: CATSRDTGGLGPREQFF

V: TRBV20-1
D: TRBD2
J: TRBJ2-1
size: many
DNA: TGCAGTGCTAGCGGGAGGATAAACAATGAGCAGTTCTTC
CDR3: CSASGRINNEQFF

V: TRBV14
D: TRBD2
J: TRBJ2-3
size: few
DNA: TGTGCCAGCAGCACCCGGACTAGCCGGGCAGATACGCAGTATTTT
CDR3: CASSTRTSRADTQYF

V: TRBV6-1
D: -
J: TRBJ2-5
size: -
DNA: TGTGCCAGCGGGGAGGTCCAAGAGACCCAGTACTTC
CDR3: CASGEVQETQYF

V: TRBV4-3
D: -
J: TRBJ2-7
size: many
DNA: TGCGCCAGCAGCCAGATGCCGGGTCCCCCCTACGAGCAGTACTTC
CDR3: CASSQMPGPPYEQYF

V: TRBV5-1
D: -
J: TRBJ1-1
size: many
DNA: TGCGCCAGCAGCATAACGCCCGACGGCACTGAAGCTTTCTTT
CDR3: CASSITPDGTEAFF

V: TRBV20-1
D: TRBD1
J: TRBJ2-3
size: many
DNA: TGCAGTGCTACAAGCCGGGACAGGGACACAGATACGCAGTATTTT
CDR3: CSATSRDRDTDTQYF

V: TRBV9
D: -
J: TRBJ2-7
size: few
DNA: TGTGCCAGCAGCGTAGAGGAGGGGCTGGAGCTTCAGCAGTACTTC
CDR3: CASSVEEGLELQQYF

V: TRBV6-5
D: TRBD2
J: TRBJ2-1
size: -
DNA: TGTGCCAGCAGTTCCGCCCTTGGGGATAGCGGGAGGGCCGTCTATGAGCAGTTCTTC
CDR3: CASSSALGDSGRAVYEQFF

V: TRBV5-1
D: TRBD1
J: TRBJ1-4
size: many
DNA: TGCGCCAGCAGCTTGCCGATCGGACAGGGGGATGAAAAACTGTTTTTT
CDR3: CASSLPIGQGDEKLFF

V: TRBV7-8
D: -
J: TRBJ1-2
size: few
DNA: TGTGCCAGCAGCCCAAGGTGGGCAGGGTCAGACTATGGCTACACCTTC
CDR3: CASSPRWAGSDYGYTF

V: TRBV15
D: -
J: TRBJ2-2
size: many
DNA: TGTGCCACCAGCAGCGATACAGCCACCGGGGAGCTGTTTTTT
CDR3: CATSSDTATGELFF

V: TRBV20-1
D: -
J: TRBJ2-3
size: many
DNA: TGCAGTGGTGACGGGGCTACGGGAATCACAGATACGCAGTATTTT
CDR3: CSGDGATGITDTQYF

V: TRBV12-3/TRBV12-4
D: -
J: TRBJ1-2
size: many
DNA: TGTGCCAGCAGTCCTACAGGGCATGGCTACACCTTC
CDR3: CASSPTGHGYTF

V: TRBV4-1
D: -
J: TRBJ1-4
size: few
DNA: TGCGCCAGCAGCCAACAACAGGGACCTGAAAAACTGTTTTTT
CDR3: CASSQQQGPEKLFF

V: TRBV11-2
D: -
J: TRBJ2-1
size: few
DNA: TGTGCCAGCAGCCTTACAGGGTTTCTCCCTTCAAACTCCTACAATGAGCAGTTCTTC
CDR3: CASSLTGFLPSNSYNEQFF

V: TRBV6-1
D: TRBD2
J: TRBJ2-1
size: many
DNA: TGTGCCAGCAGTGTCCCTTCCCTAGCGGGAGGGATCGAGCAGTTCTTC
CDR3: CASSVPSLAGGIEQFF

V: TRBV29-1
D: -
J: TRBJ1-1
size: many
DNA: TGCAGCGTTGGTGGCAGCCACAAGGTTCGGGCTTTCTTT
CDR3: CSVGGSHKVRAFF

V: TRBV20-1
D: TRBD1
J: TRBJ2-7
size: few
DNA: TGCAGTGCTACTGACAGGGGCCACGAGCAGTACTTC
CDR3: CSATDRGHEQYF

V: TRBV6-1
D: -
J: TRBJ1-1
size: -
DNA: TGTGCCAGCAGTCCTTGGACGGGTGAGAACACTGAAGCTTTCTTT
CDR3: CASSPWTGENTEAFF

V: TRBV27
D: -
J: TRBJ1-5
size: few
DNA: TGTGCCAGCGGGGGGCGCTTGGGCCAGCCCCAGCATTTT
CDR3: CASGGRLGQPQHF

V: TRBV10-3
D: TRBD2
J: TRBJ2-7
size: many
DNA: TGTGCCATCAGTGAGTTTCGGACTAGTGGATCCTACGAGCAGTACTTC
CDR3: CAISEFRTSGSYEQYF

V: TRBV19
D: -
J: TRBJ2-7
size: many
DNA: TGTGCCAGTAGTATAGACCCCAGGGAATCCTACGAGCAGTACTTC
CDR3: CASSIDPRESYEQYF

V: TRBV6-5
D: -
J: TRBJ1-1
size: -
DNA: TGTGCCACCGGGAGGGCGGGCACTGAAGCTTTCTTT
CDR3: CATGRAGTEAFF

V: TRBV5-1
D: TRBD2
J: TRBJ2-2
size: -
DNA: TGCGCCAGCGGACTAGCGGAGCCCACCGGGGAGCTGTTTTTT
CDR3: CASGLAEPTGELFF

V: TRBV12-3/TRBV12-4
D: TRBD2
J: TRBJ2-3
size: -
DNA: TGTGCCAGCAGTTTAGCGGTCGGACCTAGCGGCAGCACAGATACGCAGTATTTT
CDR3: CASSLAVGPSGSTDTQYF

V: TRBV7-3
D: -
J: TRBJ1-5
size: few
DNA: TGTGCCAGCAGCTTAACGGGTAGGAGGTTGAAGGGGCAGCCCCAGCATTTT
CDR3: CASSLTGRRLKGQPQHF

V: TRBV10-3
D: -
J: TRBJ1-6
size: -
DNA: TGTGCCGTCCAGCCTACGGCCTTTGGTTCACCCCTCCACTTT
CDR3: CAVQPTAFGSPLHF